The present entry profiles one T cell receptor (beta chain) with its context. Its recognized antigen is unknown. Per-base qualities were not stored, and no clone one base away is much larger. V is clipped by 2 bases and J by 2 bases, and the sequence between their germline boundaries is 16 bases long. The germline V gene yields SGHTA for CDR1 and FQGNSA for CDR2. The CDR3, cysteine through phenylalanine, is 16 amino acids long. Just the 48-base CDR3 DNA is kept, in frame starting at base 1. The data belong to a study of T cell changes during pregnancy in multiple sclerosis (dated by TCRdb to the late 2010s). Notes on the research overall: The study examined how the T cell repertoire changed over the course of pregnancy in women with multiple sclerosis.

The protocol used for the library was the immunoSEQ multiplex PCR assay. The table was pulled from immuneACCESS by TCRdb, which kept in-frame rearrangements only. Such tables lose some clones; where checked, under half of the loss comes from unresolved V genes, and the rest has no known cause. Recorded for this sample are more than 35,000 clones; about 90% of them occurred a single time. Approximately 0.81% of the sample comes from the top ten. Rearrangement joined TRBV7-2 to TRBJ2-7; TRBD1 is a possible D gene, resting on 5 matching bases. The sample was CD4+ T cells from peripheral blood mononuclear cells, taken in the third trimester of pregnancy. This sequence was found in a female donor with multiple sclerosis, enrolled in a pregnancy study. The CDR3 region: CASSLFTGSPTYEQYF. DNA sequence: TGTGCCAGCAGCTTATTCACAGGCTCACCTACCTACGAGCAGTACTTC.